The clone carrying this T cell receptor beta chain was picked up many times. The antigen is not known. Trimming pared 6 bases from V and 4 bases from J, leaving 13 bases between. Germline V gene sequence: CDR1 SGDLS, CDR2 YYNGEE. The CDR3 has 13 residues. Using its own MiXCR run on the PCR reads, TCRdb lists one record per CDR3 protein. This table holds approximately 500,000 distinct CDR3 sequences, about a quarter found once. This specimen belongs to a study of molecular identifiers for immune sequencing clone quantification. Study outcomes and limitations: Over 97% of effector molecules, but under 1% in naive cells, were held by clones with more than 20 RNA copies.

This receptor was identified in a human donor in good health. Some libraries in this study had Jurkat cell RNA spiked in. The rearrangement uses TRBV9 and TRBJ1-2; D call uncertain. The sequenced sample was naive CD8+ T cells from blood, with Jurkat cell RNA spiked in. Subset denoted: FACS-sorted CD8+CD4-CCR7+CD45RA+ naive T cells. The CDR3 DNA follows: TGTGCCAGCATCTCCAGGCAGAGCTATGGCTACACCTTC. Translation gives CASISRQSYGYTF.